The T cell receptor (beta chain) described here comes from a study of Ad26.COV2.S vaccination and SARS-CoV-2 variants. Details on this clone: What it binds is unknown.

Sequencing used immunoSEQ multiplex PCR; TCRdb keeps in-frame clones, though not all of them. The profile shows roughly 40,000 clones, roughly 84% of them singletons. Study-wide results and caveats: Vaccinated individuals (as opposed to placebo recipients) had higher spike-specific TCR breadth.

The sequence derives from a human donor who had recovered from COVID-19. The starting material was peripheral blood, obtained after recovery from COVID-19.

CDR3 amino acids: CASSLTSVPPGNTIYF. CDR3 in DNA: TGTGCCAGCAGCTTGACATCGGTACCTCCTGGAAACACCATATATTTT. The rearrangement links TRBV7-2 to TRBJ1-3; D not resolved. V dropped 3 bases and J dropped 2 bases, with 14 bases sitting between them. The germline CDR1 and CDR2 sequences are SGHTA and FQGNSA. This CDR3 has 16 amino acids.